The 3 T cell receptor beta chains reported below all come from one sample, sequenced in a study of CD8 T cells in ankylosing spondylitis. One entry per CDR3 protein, called by TCRdb with MiXCR from the 5' RACE reads. The table includes roughly 260,000 distinct CDR3 sequences, 20% detected once. The sequencing sample was made of blood, either unsorted or a sorted T cell fraction (not recorded which). The receptors stem from a male donor with ankylosing spondylitis or in good health (not recorded which).

This clonotype was seen repeatedly, ten times or more. The rearrangement links TRBV29-1 to TRBJ1-1; D possibly corresponds to TRBD1 (6 bases). V was clipped by 4 bases and J by 0 bases, with 9 bases between them. The germline V gene encodes CDR1 SQVTM and CDR2 ANQGSEA. The length of the CDR3 is 13 residues. CDR3 protein: CSVAGQLNTEAFF. The CDR3 region has the DNA TGCAGCGTTGCCGGACAGTTGAACACTGAAGCTTTCTTT.

The chain links TRBV27 to TRBJ2-1; tentatively, D is TRBD2 (6 bases). Between the trimmed V and J ends, which lost 8 bases and 5 bases, there was a span of 19 bases. Germline lookup yields CDR1 MNHEY and CDR2 SMNVEV (reference sequence). CDR3 length: 15 residues. This chain's CDR3 is CASCGGTLRDNEQFF. The CDR3 region has the DNA TGTGCCAGCTGTGGGGGGACTCTTAGGGACAATGAGCAGTTCTTC.

In DNA form, the CDR3 reads TGCGCCAGCAGCTCCGGAGGGCAGGGGGGAGAGACCCAGTACTTC. It is translated as CASSSGGQGGETQYF. V is TRBV5-1 and J is TRBJ2-5, with D perhaps matching TRBD1 (7 bases). V was cut by 3 bases and J by 4 bases, with 16 bases left in between. The CDR3 runs to 15 residues. CDR1 is SGHRS and CDR2 is YFSETQ in the germline V gene. The full variable domain, its missing parts supplied by reference TRBV5-1 and TRBJ2-5, is KAGVTQTPRYLIKTRGQQVTLSCSPISGHRSVSWYQQTPGQGLQFLFEYFSETQRNKGNFPGRFSGRQFSNSRSEMNVSTLELGDSALYLCASSSGGQGGETQYFGPGTRLLVL.